This entry lists 22 T cell receptor beta chains sequenced from one sample in a study of blood T cell repertoires in COVID-19. Profiling relied on immunoSEQ multiplex PCR, and the TCRdb table lists in-frame clones only, not all of them. The sample contains about 45,000 clones, over 80% of which appear only once. Sequenced sample: peripheral blood. Receptor source: a man older than 75 in a cohort sampled during active COVID-19.

The sample holds a few counts of this clone. The chain combines TRBV19 with TRBJ2-3; D is perhaps TRBD1 (7 bases). The V end was cut by 11 bases, the J end by 0 bases, with 21 bases between. CDR1 and CDR2 from the germline V gene are LNHDA and SQIVND (reference sequence). The CDR3 has 16 amino acids. Written as DNA, the CDR3 is TGTGCCTCGCGAGGGGGCCGGGACTCCAGCACAGATACGCAGTATTTT. This sequence encodes CASRGGRDSSTDTQYF.

As for this clone: This specimen includes other DNA sequences encoding the same CDR3. The chain uses TRBV5-8 and TRBJ2-7; D unclear. Per germline, CDR1 SGHTS and CDR2 YDEGEE. With 0 bases removed from V and 0 bases from J, the gap between germline ends came to 7 bases. CDR3 length: 14 amino acids. CDR3 residues: CASSLGDTSYEQYF. The CDR3 DNA reads TGTGCCAGCAGCTTGGGTGACACCTCCTACGAGCAGTACTTC.

CDR3 DNA sequence: TGCGCCAGCAGCTTGGCGGCACGGGGGGGTAATGAAAAACTGTTTTTT. Protein: CASSLAARGGNEKLFF. The rearrangement uses TRBV5-1 and TRBJ1-4, with D tentatively TRBD1 (5 bases). Germline V lookup: CDR1 SGHRS, CDR2 YFSETQ. The germline V and J ends were trimmed by 0 bases and 4 bases, with 13 bases remaining between them. This CDR3 region has 16 residues.

The chain uses TRBV6-1 and TRBJ2-5, with 13 bases identical to TRBD2. This CDR3 has 16 residues. The junction had 5 bases not matched to a gene; V was cut back by 3 bases and J by 4 bases. Germline V CDR1 and CDR2: MNHNS, SASEGT. Here the CDR3 DNA reads TGTGCCAGCAGTGAGAAGACTAGCGGGGGGTTAGAGACCCAGTACTTC. This codes for CASSEKTSGGLETQYF.

The gene calls are TRBV27 and TRBJ2-5; D might be TRBD1 (6 bases). Germline V gene sequence: CDR1 MNHEY, CDR2 SMNVEV (reference sequence). V was clipped by 10 bases and J by 2 bases, with 17 bases between them. CDR3 length: 14 amino acids. The CDR3 DNA follows: TGTGCCACCCATAACGGGACACCTCAAGAGACCCAGTACTTC. Translating it yields CATHNGTPQETQYF.

V usage is TRBV5-3 and J usage is TRBJ1-6, with unresolved D. TRBV5-3 is placed among ORFs of uncertain function. V was cut by 4 bases and J by 1 base, with 9 bases left in between. CDR3 size: 15 residues. The CDR3 here is CARSPSQSYNSPLHF. As DNA, the CDR3 is TGTGCCAGAAGCCCGTCACAGTCCTATAATTCACCCCTCCACTTT.

The V and J genes are TRBV5-4 and TRBJ1-3, with 11 nucleotides matching TRBD1. Germline CDR1 reads SGHNT; CDR2 reads YYREEE (reference sequence). V was pared by 4 bases and J by 1 base, with 10 bases of the junction left unmatched. The CDR3 is made up of 18 amino acids. CDR3 nucleotide sequence: TGTGCCAGCAGCACAAGGGACAGGGGGAAAGCTTCTGGAAACACCATATATTTT. This sequence encodes CASSTRDRGKASGNTIYF.

CDR3 DNA: TGTGCCAGCAGCCCGGGGTATGTGGGCGGCTACACCTTC. It translates to CASSPGYVGGYTF. The gene calls are TRBV28 and TRBJ1-2; D call uncertain. This CDR3 is built from 13 residues. CDR1 is MDHEN, CDR2 SYDVKM, per germline. Between the trimmed V and J ends, which lost 6 bases and 8 bases, there was a span of 16 bases.

V usage is TRBV23-1 and J usage is TRBJ2-7; 7 nucleotides agree with TRBD2. TRBV23-1 is flagged as an ORF with uncertain function. The CDR3 is 14 amino acids. The junction had 10 bases not matched to a gene; V was cut back by 6 bases and J by 5 bases. The CDR3 sequence: CASSREGRSNEQYF. CDR3 in DNA: TGCGCCAGCAGCAGGGAGGGAAGAAGCAACGAGCAGTACTTC.

This chain uses TRBV18 with TRBJ1-1, with 9 bases matching TRBD1. The CDR3 is made up of 14 amino acids. Germline CDR1 reads KGHSH; CDR2 reads LQKENI. Germline trimming cut 3 bases from V and 5 bases from J; bases unmatched to any gene: 4. The CDR3 DNA reads TGTGCCAGCTCACCCGGGACAGGGAAAACTGAAGCTTTCTTT. Translating gives CASSPGTGKTEAFF.

The chain uses TRBV7-9 and TRBJ2-1; no definite D call. Trimming pared 4 bases from V and 5 bases from J, leaving 12 bases between. Per germline, CDR1 SEHNR and CDR2 FQNEAQ (reference sequence). The CDR3 runs 14 residues. The CDR3 loop reads CASSYQYRNNEQFF. In DNA, the CDR3 is TGTGCCAGCAGCTATCAATACAGAAACAATGAGCAGTTCTTC.

V usage is TRBV7-8 and J usage is TRBJ2-7; D is unclear. V gave up 5 bases and J gave up 2 bases, with 13 bases separating them. The CDR3 spans 14 residues. CDR1 is SGHVS, CDR2 FQNEAQ, per germline. CDR3 in amino acids: CASSRNDWAYEQYF. CDR3 nucleotide sequence: TGTGCCAGCAGCCGAAACGACTGGGCCTACGAGCAGTACTTC.

This rearrangement joins TRBV6-6 to TRBJ1-3; unclear D gene. Germline V lookup: CDR1 MNHNY, CDR2 SVGAGI (reference sequence). The CDR3 consists of 15 residues. Trimming left V 6 bases short and J 0 bases short, with 12 bases between. The CDR3 loop reads CASSRPQYSGNTIYF. In DNA, the CDR3 is TGTGCCAGCAGCCGCCCACAGTACTCTGGAAACACCATATATTTT.

V and J are TRBV12-3 or TRBV12-4 and TRBJ2-5; 10 bases align to TRBD1. The CDR3 is 13 amino acids. The CDR3: CAITGTGEETQYF. CDR3 bases: TGTGCAATCACCGGGACAGGGGAAGAGACCCAGTACTTC.

V and J are TRBV14 and TRBJ1-4; D might be TRBD1 (5 bases). The V gene lost 5 bases and the J gene lost 7 bases, with 20 bases spanning the gap. This CDR3 is built from 16 residues. In germline, CDR1 is SGHDN, CDR2 FVKESK. CDR3 coding DNA: TGTGCCAGCAGCGGGGCAGGCGGCGGAGTAGTTGAAAAACTGTTTTTT. It yields the protein CASSGAGGGVVEKLFF.

The V call is TRBV7-6, the J call TRBJ1-5; 11 nucleotides line up with TRBD1. With V trimmed by 5 bases and J by 2 bases, 11 bases remained unmatched. This CDR3 is 18 amino acids long. Per germline, CDR1 SGHVS and CDR2 FNYEAQ. This CDR3 reads CASSPRTGGGGRNQPQHF. The CDR3 DNA sequence: TGTGCCAGCAGCCCAAGGACAGGGGGCGGTGGTCGCAATCAGCCCCAGCATTTT. The complete variable domain, with remaining parts taken from reference TRBV7-6 and TRBJ1-5, reads GAGVSQSPRYKVTKRGQDVALRCDPISGHVSLYWYRQALGQGPEFLTYFNYEAQQDKSGLPNDRFSAERPEGSISTLTIQRTEQRDSAMYRCASSPRTGGGGRNQPQHFGDGTRLSIL.

The rearrangement uses TRBV7-2 and TRBJ1-6; D may be TRBD1 (5 bases). The germline CDR1 and CDR2 sequences are SGHTA and FQGNSA. V was clipped by 7 bases and J by 9 bases, with 13 bases between them. The CDR3 is 13 residues long. CDR3 DNA: TGTGCCAGCACCGAGGGACTTGGTTCACCCCTCCACTTT. Protein sequence: CASTEGLGSPLHF.

The chain combines TRBV30 with TRBJ1-6; 10 bases fit TRBD1. Germline loops: CDR1 GTSNPN, CDR2 SVGIG (reference sequence). The CDR3 sequence is 13 residues long. J lost 9 bases, V lost 4 bases, and 3 bases had no gene match. For the CDR3, the DNA is TGTGCCTGGACGGGACAGGGGAGTTCACCCCTCCACTTT. Encoded protein: CAWTGQGSSPLHF. The full variable domain, rest sourced from reference TRBV30 and TRBJ1-6, is SQTIHQWPATLVQPVGSPLSLECTVEGTSNPNLYWYRQAAGRGLQLLFYSVGIGQISSEVPQNLSASRPQDRQFILSSKKLLLSDSGFYLCAWTGQGSSPLHFGNGTRLTVT.

The genes are TRBV2 and TRBJ1-6; TRBD1 aligns across 8 bases. V shed 7 bases and J 6 bases; nucleotides not matched to a gene: 11. CDR1 and CDR2 (germline): SNHLY, FYNNEI. The CDR3 loop spans 16 amino acids. CDR3 sequence (DNA): TGTGCCAGCATGCAACAGGGGGTAAATTTTAATTCACCCCTCCACTTT. As protein: CASMQQGVNFNSPLHF.

This clone has a handful of counts. This chain joins TRBV5-1 and TRBJ2-1; 9 positions agree with TRBD1. V gave up 5 bases and J gave up 5 bases; unmatched junction bases: 11. The length of the CDR3 is 16 residues. The V gene's germline CDR1 is SGHRS and CDR2 YFSETQ. CDR3 nucleotide sequence: TGCGCCAGCAGTAGACGGGGGACAGGGTCCAACAATGAGCAGTTCTTC. It codes for CASSRRGTGSNNEQFF. Combining the CDR3 with reference TRBV5-1 and TRBJ2-1 gives the whole variable domain KAGVTQTPRYLIKTRGQQVTLSCSPISGHRSVSWYQQTPGQGLQFLFEYFSETQRNKGNFPGRFSGRQFSNSRSEMNVSTLELGDSALYLCASSRRGTGSNNEQFFGPGTRLTVL.

The chain employs TRBV10-3 and TRBJ2-6, with TRBD2 as a possible D gene (7 bases). CDR3 length equals 15 residues. The V gene's germline CDR1 is ENHRY and CDR2 SYGVKD. The ends were cut back, 9 bases at V and 3 bases at J, with 15 bases in the middle. This CDR3 is CAIHTGTNGANVLTF. The CDR3 DNA sequence: TGTGCCATTCACACAGGGACTAATGGGGCCAACGTCCTGACTTTC.

This chain connects TRBV2 to TRBJ2-1; a weak D match, TRBD1 (6 bases). The CDR3 covers 14 residues. The V end was cut by 5 bases, the J end by 4 bases, with 12 bases between. Germline V gene lookup returns CDR1 SNHLY and CDR2 FYNNEI. The CDR3 DNA is TGTGCCAGCAGTCCAGTAACAGGGTACAATGAGCAGTTCTTC. This translates into CASSPVTGYNEQFF.